Included here is one T cell receptor (beta chain) sequence, with context. Per germline, CDR1 MNHEY and CDR2 SVGAGI. The CDR3 is made up of 16 amino acids. Trimming removed 0 bases from V and 8 bases from J; junction bases left unmatched: 9. The data are from a study of blood T cell repertoires in COVID-19. Study at large: COVID-19 samples from acute and convalescent phases originated in the United States, Italy and Spain. Sources were T cells, B-cell-depleted T cells, or PBMCs; the material itself was cDNA or gDNA.

In the authors' methods: For nucleated cells, counts were estimated from reference gene primer amplification. Some clones are missing from TCRdb's copy, which holds only in-frame ones; the method was immunoSEQ multiplex PCR. V, J and clone size derive from that table, while D and trimming were established from the DNA sequence. The table has 26,000 or so clones, roughly 79% seen once; the top ten hold about two fifths. Sequenced material: peripheral blood. V is TRBV6-5 and J is TRBJ2-1; 8 bases agree with TRBD1. This receptor was taken from a man in his 70s with acute or convalescent COVID-19. The CDR3 here is CASSYSRQGKGDEQFF. DNA of the CDR3: TGTGCCAGCAGTTACTCGAGACAGGGGAAAGGGGATGAGCAGTTCTTC.